This T cell receptor beta chain was captured by sequencing in a study of Siglec-9 on CD8 T cells in melanoma. Study-wide findings and caveats: An effector memory CD8+ subset marked by Siglec-9 reportedly appeared to gather in melanoma.

This CDR3 spans 15 amino acids. The trim removed 4 bases at V and 6 bases at J, leaving 5 bases unmatched. Germline V CDR1 and CDR2: SNHLY, FYNNEI. The count of this clone is one. The target antigen is unknown. Some clones are missing from TCRdb's copy, which holds only in-frame ones; the method was immunoSEQ multiplex PCR. The profile covers some 37,000 clones, with about four fifths appearing a single time and about 1.8% taken by the ten largest. This chain joins TRBV2 and TRBJ2-2; 10 bases fit TRBD2. The sample taken for sequencing was Siglec-9- CD8+ T cells sorted from blood. This TCR was sampled from a human donor in good health. The DNA of the CDR3 is TGTGCCAGCAGTGCCAGCGGGGGGGCGGCCGGGGAGCTGTTTTTT. It codes for CASSASGGAAGELFF.